A single T cell receptor (beta chain) is shown here with its context. The antigen is undetermined. A junction end diverges from the germline sequence, so it may reflect a read error. Using immunoSEQ multiplex PCR, the repertoire was profiled, and TCRdb retains in-frame clones only, with some absent. The table records about 2,100,000 clones, around 93% of them present only once. This specimen belongs to a study of shared clonotypes between healthy human individuals. Study conclusions and caveats: Naive subsets generally had larger estimated richness than memory subsets.

Naive-designated CD8 cells lacked CD45RO, were positively enriched for CCR7, and omitted terminally differentiated effector memory CD45RA+ cells. This CDR3 has 14 amino acids. From germline, CDR1 is PRHDT and CDR2 FYEKMQ (reference sequence). This clonotype was sampled from a man aged 18 to 29 in good health. Some clones in this sample may be carry-over from other donors' samples. The chain joins TRBV13 to TRBJ1-5; D is ambiguous. The sequenced material came from naive CD8+ T cells from PBMCs. In nucleotides, the CDR3 is TGTGCCAGCAGCGTAGGGAGGGTCAATCAGCCCCAGCATTTT. Its protein product is CASSVGRVNQPQHF.